This is a list of T cell receptor beta chains from one sample in a study of beta chain features in type 1 diabetes. TCRdb keeps only in-frame clones here, not all; method: immunoSEQ multiplex PCR. The profile shows fewer than 300,000 clones, about 20% of them singletons. Sequencing used naive CD4+ T cells from blood. The receptors come from a woman in her 40s with type 1 diabetes. Both conserved end residues are part of each CDR3. A D gene is named only where the DNA matches it firmly. A row's size may be missing; if present it is once, few, many or a size class.

j_call	v_call	d_call	clone_size	cdr3_nt	cdr3_aa
TRBJ2-3	TRBV6-5	NA	NA	TGTGCCAGCACCGAGCGGAGGACAGATACGCAGTATTTT	CASTERRTDTQYF
TRBJ2-7	TRBV9	NA	few	TGTGCCAGCAGCCCGGACTTAGCCCGGGACGAGCAGTACTTC	CASSPDLARDEQYF
TRBJ2-1	TRBV25-1	TRBD2	NA	TGTGCCACCCAATCTAGCGGGGGGCCTGGTGAGCAGTTCTTC	CATQSSGGPGEQFF
TRBJ2-3	TRBV2	NA	NA	TGTGCCAGCAGGGTAGACATTTCAGATACGCAGTATTTT	CASRVDISDTQYF
TRBJ2-4	TRBV28	TRBD1	NA	TGTGCCAGTATAGGGACAGGGAGGGTCGGAGCCAAAAACATTCAGTACTTC	CASIGTGRVGAKNIQYF
TRBJ2-3	TRBV4-2	TRBD2	NA	TGTGCCAGCAGCCAAGCTTTAGCGGGGGGCCGAGAAACAGATACGCAGTATTTT	CASSQALAGGRETDTQYF
TRBJ2-2	TRBV5-1	NA	few	TGCGCCAGCAGCTTCACTGCGGGTTCGAACACCGGGGAGCTGTTTTTT	CASSFTAGSNTGELFF
TRBJ2-1	TRBV4-3	TRBD2	NA	TGCGCCAGCAGCCAAGAAGGACTAGTCGGCGGGAATGAGTTCTTC	CASSQEGLVGGNEFF
TRBJ2-1	TRBV4-3	TRBD2	NA	TGCGCCAGCAGCCGGGAACTAGCGGGATCACCCAATGAGCAGTTCTTC	CASSRELAGSPNEQFF
TRBJ2-4	TRBV5-4	TRBD1	NA	TGTGCCAGCAGCTCAGACAGGGGGATCAAGGTAGTTCAGTACTTC	CASSSDRGIKVVQYF
TRBJ2-7	TRBV5-4	NA	few	TGTGCCAGCAGCTTGGACCCAGGCCTATACGAGCAGTACTTC	CASSLDPGLYEQYF
TRBJ2-6	TRBV28	NA	NA	TGTGCCAGCAGTTCTCACAGGGCTGGGGCCAACGTCCTGACTTTC	CASSSHRAGANVLTF
TRBJ2-5	TRBV5-4	TRBD2	NA	TGTGCCAGCAGCGTCTCTAGCGGGGGAGTAGAGACCCAGTACTTC	CASSVSSGGVETQYF
TRBJ2-7	TRBV4-3	TRBD1	NA	TGCGCCAGCAGCCAAGCAGGGGGAAAAGCCTACGAGCAGTACTTC	CASSQAGGKAYEQYF
TRBJ1-1	TRBV11-1	TRBD1	few	TGTGCCAGCAGCACCGGGACAGAGAGGAACACTGAAGCTTTCTTT	CASSTGTERNTEAFF
TRBJ2-3	TRBV29-1	NA	NA	TGCAGTTCCGGAGAGGGCCCCTATACGCAGTATTTT	CSSGEGPYTQYF
TRBJ2-1	TRBV18	NA	once	TGTGCCAGCTCCCCCCTCTACAATGAGCAGTTCTTC	CASSPLYNEQFF
TRBJ2-3	TRBV7-9	NA	NA	TGTGCCGGCCGCCTAGATCTCACAGATACGCAGTATTTT	CAGRLDLTDTQYF
TRBJ2-1	TRBV2	TRBD1	NA	TGTGCCAGCACTCGGACAGGGGGAGGCAATGAGCAGTTCTTC	CASTRTGGGNEQFF
TRBJ1-6	TRBV7-9	TRBD1	NA	TGTGCCACTGAACCCGGGACAGGGTATTCACCCCTCCACTTT	CATEPGTGYSPLHF
TRBJ1-1	TRBV18	NA	few	TGTGCCAGCTCACCACCGGGGACTAAAGCTTTCTTT	CASSPPGTKAFF
TRBJ1-2	TRBV28	NA	NA	TGTGCCAGCACCCCAGTGGCAGGTCAAGGGGACTATGGCTACACCTTC	CASTPVAGQGDYGYTF
TRBJ2-7	TRBV9	TRBD1	few	TGTGCCAGCAGCGTCGGACAGGGAGATAACTACGAGCAGTACTTC	CASSVGQGDNYEQYF
TRBJ1-5	TRBV6-5	TRBD1	few	TGTGCCAGCAGTTACTCTGGACAGGGCGACGGTCAGCCCCAGCATTTT	CASSYSGQGDGQPQHF
TRBJ1-1	TRBV29-1	NA	few	TGCAGCGCCCAGGGAACTGAAGCTTTCTTT	CSAQGTEAFF
TRBJ2-4	TRBV4-3	TRBD2	NA	TGCGCCAGCAGCCAAGGGGGAGGGGATTACTATAACATTCAGTACTTC	CASSQGGGDYYNIQYF
TRBJ2-7	TRBV7-9	NA	NA	TGTGCCAGCAGCTCCGCCGGGAGCTACGAGCAGTACTTC	CASSSAGSYEQYF
TRBJ2-7	TRBV2	TRBD2	NA	TGTGCCAGCAAATCCTTTATCGGGAGGGCCGGCTCCCTTCCAATGCACTTC	CASKSFIGRAGSLPMHF
TRBJ2-5	TRBV5-1	NA	NA	TGCGCCAGCAGCTTGCTTAGGGGACAAGAGACCCAGTACTTC	CASSLLRGQETQYF
TRBJ1-5	TRBV30	TRBD1	few	TGTGCCTGGGGGGACAGGGCGCGGAATCAGCCCCAGCATTTT	CAWGDRARNQPQHF
TRBJ2-1	TRBV9	NA	NA	TGTGCCAGCAGCGTAGTAGCGGCGAGCTCCTACAATGAGCAGTTCTTC	CASSVVAASSYNEQFF
TRBJ2-5	TRBV29-1	NA	NA	TGCAGCGCCCATGAGCGAGGCGGAGGGGAGACCCAGTACTTC	CSAHERGGGETQYF
TRBJ2-6	TRBV7-9	NA	NA	TGTGCCAGCAGCTTAGGTAGCGCTGGGGCCAACGTCCTGACTTTC	CASSLGSAGANVLTF
TRBJ2-1	TRBV7-2	TRBD2	NA	TGTGCCAGCAGCTTAGCCCCAGGAGGACTAGCGGGTTACAATGAGCAGTTCTTC	CASSLAPGGLAGYNEQFF
TRBJ2-2	TRBV23-1	NA	NA	TGCGCCAGCAGTCACTGGGCATTGGACGGGGAGCTGTTTTTT	CASSHWALDGELFF
TRBJ1-5	TRBV4-2	TRBD1	NA	TGTGCCAGCAGCCCCGCCGGGACAGCTAATCAGCCCCAGCATTTT	CASSPAGTANQPQHF
TRBJ1-2	TRBV27	TRBD1	once	TGTGCCAGCAGTCTAATGGCGGGACAGGTCTATGGCTACACCTTC	CASSLMAGQVYGYTF
TRBJ2-1	TRBV28	TRBD1	NA	TGTGCCAGCAGTCCCACAGGGGTACGCAATGAGCAGTTCTTC	CASSPTGVRNEQFF
TRBJ1-2	TRBV5-1	NA	few	TGCGCCAGCAGCGTCGGGACAAACTATGGCTACACCTTC	CASSVGTNYGYTF
TRBJ2-2	TRBV11-2	TRBD1	NA	TGTGCCAGCAGCTTAGCCCTGACAGGGGGCCGCCGGGAGCTGTTTTTT	CASSLALTGGRRELFF
TRBJ2-3	TRBV27	NA	few	TGTGCCAGCAGCCACCGCCGTGTGGCGGAGTACACAGATACGCAGTATTTT	CASSHRRVAEYTDTQYF
TRBJ2-7	TRBV9	TRBD1	NA	TGTGCCAGCAGTAACCCCGTCGGGACAGCGCGCGACGAGCAGTACTTC	CASSNPVGTARDEQYF
TRBJ1-6	TRBV27	NA	NA	TGTGCCAGCTCCCGGGAGCTCAATAATTCACCCCTCCACTTT	CASSRELNNSPLHF
TRBJ2-2	TRBV11-2	NA	NA	TGTGCCAGCAGTCCCTCGGCCGGGACGGGGGTCACCGGGGAGCTGTTTTTT	CASSPSAGTGVTGELFF
TRBJ1-5	TRBV19	NA	NA	TGTGCCAGTAGTACACAATCTAGCAATCAGCCCCAGCATTTT	CASSTQSSNQPQHF
TRBJ2-5	TRBV5-4	NA	few	TGTGCCAGCAGCTTGGGGACTCAAGAGACCCAGTACTTC	CASSLGTQETQYF
TRBJ1-1	TRBV27	NA	NA	TGTGCCAGCAGGACAGAAAGGGTGGTGAACACTGAAGCTTTCTTT	CASRTERVVNTEAFF
TRBJ2-7	TRBV9	NA	NA	TGTGCCAGCAGCGCCCAGGGTTACGAGCAGTACTTC	CASSAQGYEQYF
TRBJ2-5	TRBV11-3	NA	NA	TGTGCCAGCAGCTCAGCAGGGGGGACCCAAGAGACCCAGTACTTC	CASSSAGGTQETQYF
TRBJ2-3	TRBV19	TRBD1	few	TGTGCCAGTAGCGCTGACAGGGTGTCTACGGATACGCAGTATTTT	CASSADRVSTDTQYF
TRBJ2-7	TRBV9	NA	NA	TGTGCCAGCAGCGTAGTAGGGGGCTACGAGCAGTACTTC	CASSVVGGYEQYF